Listed below are T cell receptor beta chains from one sample, sequenced in a study of post-analysis software for immune sequencing data. TCRdb independently ran MiXCR on the PCR reads; one entry per CDR3 protein. The sample has about 260,000 distinct CDR3 sequences; 35% to 45% are singletons. Sequenced material: blood. The receptor source for this set is a girl between 10 and 17 years old with multiple sclerosis. CDR3s include the opening cysteine and the closing phenylalanine or tryptophan. Some rows mark clone size as missing; the rest say once, few, many or name a class of expanded clone.

V	size	J	CDR3
TRBV6-6	-	TRBJ2-1	CASSYHRLAVNNEQFF
TRBV4-1	many	TRBJ2-1	CASSHPQATSGSLNEQFF
TRBV7-2	many	TRBJ1-2	CASSPERGNTF
TRBV4-1	many	TRBJ2-3	CASSQELPPDRATDTQYF
TRBV7-3	-	TRBJ2-5	CASSLRSGQETQYF
TRBV7-8	-	TRBJ2-1	CASSLVAGLFNEQFF
TRBV3-1	many	TRBJ2-1	CASSQAHGVENEQFF
TRBV20-1	many	TRBJ1-1	CSARQGAGTEAFF
TRBV25-1	-	TRBJ2-7	CASSVSSGRGNEQYF
TRBV10-3	-	TRBJ1-5	CAISESNPGSGQPQHF
TRBV27	once	TRBJ2-4	CASSSTGTGAKNIQYF
TRBV6-2/TRBV6-3	-	TRBJ1-2	CASSRTGDSYGYTF
TRBV6-5	once	TRBJ2-7	CASSYTIGQGRYEQYF
TRBV30	few	TRBJ1-1	CAWRRGRTNTEAFF
TRBV7-2	-	TRBJ1-1	CASSQRGGRYTEAFF
TRBV20-1	few	TRBJ1-1	CSASTGMNTEAFF
TRBV24-1	-	TRBJ2-7	CATSDTDSYEQYF
TRBV4-2	few	TRBJ2-3	CASSQDLTSGSVGTDTQYF
TRBV19	few	TRBJ2-4	CASSSRPSDRGLVFGAKNIQYF
TRBV18	-	TRBJ2-3	CASSPVTSGVTDTQYF
TRBV29-1	-	TRBJ2-5	CSVGQPSSQETQYF
TRBV20-1	few	-	CSAREAGGKYNEQYF
TRBV7-9	many	TRBJ2-6	CASSLIPSSGANVLTF
TRBV5-1	-	TRBJ2-6	CASSLLPGTGANVLTF
TRBV29-1	-	TRBJ2-7	CSVGIGGQATYEQYF
TRBV7-2	many	TRBJ2-5	CASSSHYSGEETQYF
TRBV7-3	many	TRBJ2-1	CASSLGTGFDNEQFF
TRBV18	-	TRBJ2-1	CASSPGTPRDEQFF
TRBV21-1	few	TRBJ1-2	CASSKAGASYYGYTF
TRBV7-9	few	TRBJ2-6	CASSPWIQLSSGANVLTF
TRBV28	-	TRBJ1-5	CASSSLTGGGSNQPQHF
TRBV20-1	-	TRBJ2-1	CSASTPVTRPSSYNEQFF
TRBV28	-	TRBJ1-5	CASSPRGRGINQPQHF
TRBV20-1	once	TRBJ2-7	CSASSPLRLASRSYEQYF
TRBV29-1	many	TRBJ2-6	CSVAVLGSGANVLTF
TRBV20-1	many	TRBJ2-7	CSARARDDYEQYF
TRBV7-6	-	TRBJ2-3	CASSPSLSGASTDTQYF
TRBV5-1	many	TRBJ2-5	CASSPGVVLAGEETQYF
TRBV12-3/TRBV12-4	-	TRBJ2-7	CASSSPGTGVPYEQYF
TRBV6-5	-	TRBJ1-1	CASSGNRGNTEAFF
TRBV7-2	many	TRBJ2-5	CASSLLSLKETQYF
TRBV5-6	few	TRBJ2-2	CASKGLAGGVDTGELFF
TRBV7-9	-	TRBJ1-1	CASSLLPSGGLNTEAFF
TRBV28	-	-	CASSLLTGGSSYNEQYF